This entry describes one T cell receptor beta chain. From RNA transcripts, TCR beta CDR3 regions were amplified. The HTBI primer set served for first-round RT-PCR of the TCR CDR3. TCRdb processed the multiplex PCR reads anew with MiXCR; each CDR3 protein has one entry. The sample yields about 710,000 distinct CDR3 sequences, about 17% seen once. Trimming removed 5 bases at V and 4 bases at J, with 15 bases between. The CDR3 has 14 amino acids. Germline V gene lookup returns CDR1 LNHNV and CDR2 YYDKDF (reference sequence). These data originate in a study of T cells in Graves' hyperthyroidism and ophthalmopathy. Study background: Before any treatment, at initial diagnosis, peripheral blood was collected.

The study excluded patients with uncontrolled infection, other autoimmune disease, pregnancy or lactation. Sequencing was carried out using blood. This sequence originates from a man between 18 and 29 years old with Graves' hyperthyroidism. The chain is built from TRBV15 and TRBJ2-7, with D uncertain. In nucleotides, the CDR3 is TGTGCCACCAGCCCCAGAAGGGCTTCTTACGAGCAGTACTTC. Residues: CATSPRRASYEQYF.